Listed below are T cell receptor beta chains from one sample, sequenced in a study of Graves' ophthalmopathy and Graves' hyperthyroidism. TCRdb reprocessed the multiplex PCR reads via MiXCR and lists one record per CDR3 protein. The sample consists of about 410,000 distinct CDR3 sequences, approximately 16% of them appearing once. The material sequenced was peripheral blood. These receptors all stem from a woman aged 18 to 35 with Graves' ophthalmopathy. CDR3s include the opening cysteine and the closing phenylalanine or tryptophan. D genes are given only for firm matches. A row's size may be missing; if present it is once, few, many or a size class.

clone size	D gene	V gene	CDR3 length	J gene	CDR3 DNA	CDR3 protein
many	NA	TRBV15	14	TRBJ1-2	TGTGCCACCAGCGCCACCGGGACGGCTGTGGGCTACACCTTC	CATSATGTAVGYTF
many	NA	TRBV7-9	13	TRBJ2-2	TGTGCCAGCAGCCCTGGGACGCCCGGGGAGCTGTTTTTT	CASSPGTPGELFF
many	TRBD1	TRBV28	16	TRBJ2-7	TGTGCCAGCAGCCTCACGGTAGGGACAGGGCCCTACGAGCAGTACTTC	CASSLTVGTGPYEQYF
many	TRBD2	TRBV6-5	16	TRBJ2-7	TGTGCCAGCAGTTACTGGGGGACTAGTGGCATCTACGAGCAGTACTTC	CASSYWGTSGIYEQYF
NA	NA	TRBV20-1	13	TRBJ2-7	TGCAGTGCTGACGTACTGGACGTACGCGAGCAGTACTTC	CSADVLDVREQYF
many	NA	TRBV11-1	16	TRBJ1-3	TGTGCCAGCAGCCCACAGGGTTTCCTCTCTGGAAACACCATATATTTT	CASSPQGFLSGNTIYF
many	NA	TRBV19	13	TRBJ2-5	TGTGCCAGTGGTTCAGCGATCCAAGAGACCCAGTACTTC	CASGSAIQETQYF
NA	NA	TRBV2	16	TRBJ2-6	TGTGCCAGCAGTTCTGAGGCAGGGCTAGGGGCCAACGTCCTGACTTTC	CASSSEAGLGANVLTF
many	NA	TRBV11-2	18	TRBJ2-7	TGTGCCAGCAGCTTAGTCAGCTCCTGGGGGATGAGCTCCTACGAGCAGTACTTC	CASSLVSSWGMSSYEQYF
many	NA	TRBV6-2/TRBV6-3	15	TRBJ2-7	TGTGCCAGCAACAGACGGCCCGGGTGGACCTACGAGCAGTACTTC	CASNRRPGWTYEQYF
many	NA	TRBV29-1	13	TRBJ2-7	TGCAGCGTTGAAAAAGGACAGCGATACGAGCAGTACTTC	CSVEKGQRYEQYF
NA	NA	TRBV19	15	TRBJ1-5	TGTGCCAGTACCCCCTCCCGGTGGGACAATCAGCCCCAGCATTTT	CASTPSRWDNQPQHF
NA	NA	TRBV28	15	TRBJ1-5	TGTGCCAGCAGTTTAATGGGGGCAGGCAATCAGCCCCAGCATTTT	CASSLMGAGNQPQHF
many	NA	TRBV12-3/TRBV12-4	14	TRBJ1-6	TGTGCCAGCCGGCGGGACGGACGGTATGGGCCCCTCCACTTT	CASRRDGRYGPLHF
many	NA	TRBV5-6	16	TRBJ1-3	TGTGCCAGCAGCTTGGTAGGAGAATACGTTGGAAACACCATATATTTT	CASSLVGEYVGNTIYF
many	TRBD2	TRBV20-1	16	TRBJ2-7	TGCAGTGCTAATCCCCCCGGGACTAGCGGGATGGGCGAGCAGTACTTC	CSANPPGTSGMGEQYF
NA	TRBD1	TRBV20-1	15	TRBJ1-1	TGCAGTGCTAGTGGCCCCGGGACAGGGGACACTGAAGCTTTCTTT	CSASGPGTGDTEAFF
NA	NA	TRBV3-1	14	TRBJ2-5	TGTGCCAGCAGCCAAAGATCCCCGGGGGAGACCCAGTACTTC	CASSQRSPGETQYF
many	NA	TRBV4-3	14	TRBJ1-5	TGCGCCAGCAGCCAAGAATGGAGCAATCAGCCCCAGCATTTT	CASSQEWSNQPQHF
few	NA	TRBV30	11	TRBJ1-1	TGTGCCTCCGAGAGGACCACTGAAGCTTTCTTT	CASERTTEAFF
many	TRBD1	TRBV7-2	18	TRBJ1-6	TGTGCCAGCAGGCCTAACAGGGGAGGGAGCTCCTATAATTCACCCCTCCACTTT	CASRPNRGGSSYNSPLHF
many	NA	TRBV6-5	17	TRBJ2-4	TGTGCCAGCAGTTACGATTCGGGGTTACTAGCCAAAAACATTCAGTACTTC	CASSYDSGLLAKNIQYF
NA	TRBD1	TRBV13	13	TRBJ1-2	TGTGCCAGCATCTCCAGGGGGGGGTATGGCTACACCTTC	CASISRGGYGYTF
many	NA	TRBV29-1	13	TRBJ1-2	TGCAGCGTTGACTCTGGGATAAACTATGGCTACACCTTC	CSVDSGINYGYTF